This T cell receptor (beta chain) was recorded in a study of long-term antiretroviral therapy in people with HIV. Study conclusions and caveats: Before ART, certain clones expanded, and these dominated the repertoire at all time points. Diversity measured after ART increased yet remained under transplant donor controls. Records did not include ART adherence, viral resistance or therapy changes.

HIV-positive participants were all treated in the United States. This clone has a single count. Its matching antigen is unknown. The libraries were made with immunoSEQ v3.0 at survey level. The method was immunoSEQ multiplex PCR; TCRdb's version includes in-frame clones alone and lacks a portion of them. The sample contains about 39,000 clones, roughly nine tenths of which appear only once. Trimming left V 4 bases short and J 6 bases short, with 10 bases between. Germline lookup yields CDR1 LNHDA and CDR2 SQIVND (reference sequence). This CDR3 contains 13 residues. The material was unsorted PBMCs, obtained 1.2 years after starting antiretroviral therapy. The genes are TRBV19 and TRBJ1-5, with D perhaps TRBD1 (5 bases). The origin of this receptor is a woman aged 50 to 65 with HIV. The CDR3 region is CASSTQGGQPQHF. CDR3 nucleotide sequence: TGTGCCAGTAGTACCCAGGGCGGTCAGCCCCAGCATTTT.